The 30 T cell receptor beta chains reported below all come from one sample, sequenced in a study of shared clonotypes between healthy human individuals. Clones were read by immunoSEQ multiplex PCR, and TCRdb kept only the in-frame ones, dropping some. Of 2 million to 3 million clones in the sample, 93% were seen once. Specimen: naive CD4+ T cells from PBMCs. As for subset: CD45RA+ positively selected. These receptors all come from a man aged 18-30 years in good health. Some clones in this sample may be carry-over from other donors' samples.

About this clone: Within the sample, other DNA sequences also encode this same CDR3. This rearrangement joins TRBV5-1 to TRBJ2-5; a weak D match, TRBD2 (5 bases). V lost 2 bases to trimming and J lost 5 bases, with 10 bases between them. Germline V CDR1 and CDR2: SGHRS, YFSETQ. The CDR3 loop spans 13 amino acids. The CDR3 region has the DNA TGCGCCAGCAGCTTAACGGGATGGGAGACCCAGTACTTC. Encoded protein: CASSLTGWETQYF.

The rearrangement uses TRBV9 and TRBJ2-1; D assignment may be TRBD1 or TRBD2 (5 bases each). Deletions cut 0 bases from V and 7 bases from J, with 17 bases between. Germline-derived CDR1 and CDR2 are SGDLS and YYNGEE. The CDR3 loop spans 16 amino acids. CDR3 sequence: CASSVGYGAHSNEQFF. The DNA for the CDR3 is TGTGCCAGCAGCGTAGGGTACGGGGCGCATTCTAATGAGCAGTTCTTC.

This sequence joins TRBV6-5 and TRBJ1-2; D may be TRBD1 (5 bases). Per the germline V gene, CDR1 is MNHEY and CDR2 is SVGAGI. The CDR3 runs to 15 residues. V was shortened by 6 bases and J by 1 base, with 15 bases between the two germline ends. The CDR3 spells CASRSLGEGNYGYTF. DNA of the CDR3: TGTGCCAGCAGGTCCCTGGGGGAAGGTAACTATGGCTACACCTTC.

The CDR3 nucleotides read TGTGCCAGCAGCTTACGGGTAGTTTCTGGAAACACCATATATTTT. Translated, it gives CASSLRVVSGNTIYF. V gene TRBV11-2 combines with J gene TRBJ1-3; D not resolved. CDR1 and CDR2 (germline): SGHAT, FQNNGV. This CDR3 has 15 amino acids. The germline V and J ends were trimmed by 2 bases and 1 base, with 9 bases remaining between them.

The chain is built from TRBV29-1 and TRBJ2-7; D possibly matches TRBD1 or TRBD2 (5 bases each). Deletions cut 3 bases from V and 6 bases from J, with 18 bases between. The CDR3 extends over 14 amino acids. Germline CDR1 reads SQVTM; CDR2 reads ANQGSEA. The CDR3 coding sequence is TGCAGCGTTGATAAGGGACGGGCAGGTAGCGAGCAGTACTTC. It encodes CSVDKGRAGSEQYF.

V and J are TRBV28 and TRBJ2-7; the match to TRBD2 covers 8 bases. Germline V lookup: CDR1 MDHEN, CDR2 SYDVKM. The CDR3 totals 15 residues. V shed 7 bases, J shed 4 bases, and the junction held 12 bases outside the gene matches. The CDR3 coding sequence is TGTGCCAGCACCCCCGGGGGGGGGCATTTGTACGAGCAGTACTTC. The encoded protein is CASTPGGGHLYEQYF.

The gene calls are TRBV19 and TRBJ2-5; D uncertain. The CDR3 runs 12 residues. V was pared by 2 bases and J by 9 bases, with 10 bases between. Germline CDR1 and CDR2: LNHDA and SQIVND (reference sequence). For the CDR3, the DNA is TGTGCCAGTAGTATACTGGGGTCGGCCCAGTACTTC. This encodes CASSILGSAQYF.

The V gene is TRBV5-8, the J gene TRBJ1-4; 8 bases fit TRBD1. J was trimmed by 4 bases and V by 4 bases; bases with no gene match: 12. The CDR3 loop spans 17 amino acids. The germline gives CDR1 SGHTS, CDR2 YDEGEE. CDR3 DNA sequence: TGTGCCAGCAGCGCATCCGACAGGGGCCTTCTTAATGAAAAACTGTTTTTT. This codes for CASSASDRGLLNEKLFF.

This chain uses TRBV5-1 with TRBJ2-1; possibly TRBD1 or TRBD2 for D (6 bases each). Germline CDR1 reads SGHRS; CDR2 reads YFSETQ. The CDR3 sequence is 13 residues long. Trimming took 0 bases from V and 12 from J, leaving 13 bases between them. CDR3 sequence reads: CASSLAGAEGQFF. The CDR3 DNA sequence: TGCGCCAGCAGCTTGGCGGGGGCAGAGGGGCAGTTCTTC.

This clone occurred once. This chain links TRBV1 with TRBJ2-6. TRBV1 is noted as a pseudogene. The CDR3 loop spans 15 amino acids. The CDR3 sequence: CTSSTAQSRANVLTF. CDR3 in DNA: TGCACCAGCAGCACTGCACAAAGTCGGGCCAACGTCCTGACTTTC.

V usage is TRBV7-3 and J usage is TRBJ2-2, with D uncertain. V lost 5 bases to trimming and J lost 0 bases, with 13 bases between them. CDR1 and CDR2 from the germline V gene are SGHTA and FQGTGA. The length of the CDR3 is 16 residues. CDR3 region: CASSPAAVANTGELFF. The CDR3 DNA reads as TGTGCCAGCAGCCCCGCGGCGGTAGCGAACACCGGGGAGCTGTTTTTT.

This chain connects TRBV7-9 to TRBJ2-5; 8 bases are a match to TRBD2. Germline CDR1 and CDR2: SEHNR and FQNEAQ (reference sequence). V lost 6 bases and J lost 3; bases outside the gene matches: 3. The CDR3 is 13 residues long. The CDR3 sequence is CASSILAEETQYF. The CDR3 DNA reads TGTGCCAGCAGTATACTAGCGGAAGAGACCCAGTACTTC.

The J gene is TRBJ2-2, the V gene TRBV13; TRBD2 aligns across 11 bases. With 7 bases clipped from V and 5 bases from J, the junction kept 9 bases outside the gene matches. The CDR3 contains 16 residues. Germline assignment: CDR1 PRHDT and CDR2 FYEKMQ (reference sequence). DNA for the CDR3: TGTGCCAGCACCCGCGGGGGACTAGCGGTTACCGGGGAGCTGTTTTTT. Translation gives CASTRGGLAVTGELFF. The complete variable domain, with remaining parts taken from reference TRBV13 and TRBJ2-2, reads AAGVIQSPRHLIKEKRETATLKCYPIPRHDTVYWYQQGPGQDPQFLISFYEKMQSDKGSIPDRFSAQQFSDYHSELNMSSLELGDSALYFCASTRGGLAVTGELFFGEGSRLTVL.

This clone showed up just a few times. The J gene is TRBJ1-2, the V gene TRBV30; 7 bases agree with TRBD1. This CDR3 spans 12 amino acids. V trimming: 6 bases; J trimming: 4 bases; junction bases outside the gene matches: 5. Germline V gives CDR1 GTSNPN, CDR2 SVGIG (reference sequence). CDR3 bases: TGTGCCTGCAAGACAGGGTTCTATGGCTACACCTTC. It translates to CACKTGFYGYTF.

The count of this clone is one. The chain recombines TRBV7-2 with TRBJ2-2; D remains ambiguous. The CDR3 runs 15 residues. CDR1 is SGHTA and CDR2 is FQGNSA in the germline V gene. Trimming cost V 1 base and J 2 bases, with 8 bases left between them. This CDR3 reads CASSLESLNTGELFF. As DNA, the CDR3 is TGTGCCAGCAGCTTAGAGAGCCTCAACACCGGGGAGCTGTTTTTT.

V gene TRBV4-3 combines with J gene TRBJ2-1, with 7 bases matching TRBD2. The CDR3 has 17 residues. Germline V gene data show CDR1 as LGHNA and CDR2 as YSLEER. The V and J ends lost 3 bases and 5 bases, in that order; junction bases with no gene match: 13. CDR3 coding DNA: TGCGCCAGCAGCCATAGTGGGTTTTGGGGAGGGGACAATGAGCAGTTCTTC. Translation gives CASSHSGFWGGDNEQFF.

The chain links TRBV6-1 to TRBJ2-5; 11 nucleotides agree with TRBD2. CDR1 MNHNS and CDR2 SASEGT come from the germline V gene. This CDR3 has 14 amino acids. The ends lost 6 bases at V and 5 bases at J; junction bases unmatched: 5. The CDR3 DNA reads TGTGCCAGCAGAGTAGCGGGAGGGGTTGAGACCCAGTACTTC. Translating it yields CASRVAGGVETQYF.

The chain joins TRBV6-5 to TRBJ2-7; D ambiguous. Per the germline V gene, CDR1 is MNHEY and CDR2 is SVGAGI. The CDR3 is 15 residues long. V lost 4 bases, J lost 2 bases, and 15 bases lay in between. The CDR3 DNA is TGTGCCAGCAGTTCATATTACAGAGCAACCTACGAGCAGTACTTC. This encodes CASSSYYRATYEQYF.

The genes are TRBV5-1 and TRBJ1-2, with D uncertain. The CDR3 consists of 13 residues. Germline assignment: CDR1 SGHRS and CDR2 YFSETQ. V was shortened by 7 bases and J by 0 bases, with 10 bases between the two germline ends. CDR3 protein: CASPLGANYGYTF. CDR3 coding DNA: TGCGCCAGCCCACTAGGAGCTAACTATGGCTACACCTTC.

V and J are TRBV5-1 and TRBJ2-7; no firm D call. V lost 1 base and J lost 3, with 11 bases in between. Germline CDR1 is SGHRS and CDR2 is YFSETQ. The CDR3 runs to 14 residues. CDR3 sequence (DNA): TGCGCCAGCAGCTTGTCCGCCGGAATCTACGAGCAGTACTTC. Translating gives CASSLSAGIYEQYF.

The chain links TRBV7-3 to TRBJ2-6; D remains unclear. This CDR3 contains 15 residues. V was shortened by 3 bases and J by 2 bases, with 8 bases between the two germline ends. Germline V CDR1 and CDR2: SGHTA, FQGTGA. This CDR3 reads CASSFGPPGANVLTF. The CDR3 region has the DNA TGTGCCAGCAGCTTCGGTCCACCTGGGGCCAACGTCCTGACTTTC.

The chain links TRBV4-1 to TRBJ2-2, with a weak D call TRBD1 (5 bases). The CDR3 contains 18 residues. Trimming removed 3 bases at V and 6 bases at J, with 23 bases between. Germline V gene data show CDR1 as MGHRA and CDR2 as YSYEKL. The CDR3 loop is CASSHGLRGFDFAGELFF. DNA for the CDR3: TGCGCCAGCAGCCACGGGTTAAGGGGTTTCGATTTTGCCGGGGAGCTGTTTTTT.

The V gene is TRBV2, the J gene TRBJ2-1; perhaps TRBD2 as D (5 bases). V lost 7 bases to trimming and J lost 2 bases, with 18 bases between them. The CDR3 covers 16 residues. Germline CDR1 SNHLY, CDR2 FYNNEI. The CDR3 DNA reads TGTGCCAGCAACCCACAGAGCGGTGAGACCTACAATGAGCAGTTCTTC. Protein: CASNPQSGETYNEQFF.

This clone was seen just once. The V and J genes are TRBV5-6 and TRBJ1-2; TRBD1 agrees at 7 bases. The CDR3 extends over 14 amino acids. The trim removed 3 bases at V and 1 base at J, leaving 3 bases unmatched. The V gene's germline CDR1 is SGHDT and CDR2 YYEEEE. CDR3 sequence reads: CASSWGQSNYGYTF. The CDR3 region has the DNA TGTGCCAGCAGCTGGGGACAGAGTAACTATGGCTACACCTTC.

The CDR3 DNA reads as TGTGCCAGCAGCGATAGGACACTTAACACCGGGGAGCTGTTTTTT. Amino acids: CASSDRTLNTGELFF. The V gene is TRBV7-3, the J gene TRBJ2-2, with D maybe TRBD1 (5 bases). The CDR3 is made up of 15 amino acids. Germline V gene sequence: CDR1 SGHTA, CDR2 FQGTGA. V dropped 5 bases and J dropped 2 bases, with 12 bases sitting between them.

The genes are TRBV5-1 and TRBJ2-3; 14 bases fit TRBD2. The CDR3 length is 18 residues. The germline V gene has CDR1 SGHRS and CDR2 YFSETQ. The V gene end was trimmed by 3 bases and the J gene end by 2 bases; junction bases not matched to a gene: 8. CDR3 region: CASSSQGLAGGNTDTQYF. The CDR3, as DNA: TGCGCCAGCAGCTCCCAAGGACTAGCGGGAGGCAACACAGATACGCAGTATTTT.

The gene calls are TRBV19 and TRBJ2-7; a possible D gene is TRBD1 (6 bases). Germline V gene data show CDR1 as LNHDA and CDR2 as SQIVND (reference sequence). The CDR3 is made up of 14 amino acids. Trimming removed 4 bases at V and 3 bases at J, with 13 bases between. CDR3 sequence reads: CASSTRRDIYEQYF. The CDR3 region has the DNA TGTGCCAGTAGTACAAGACGGGACATCTACGAGCAGTACTTC. The full variable domain, in which reference TRBV19 and TRBJ2-7 provide the parts outside the CDR3, is DGGITQSPKYLFRKEGQNVTLSCEQNLNHDAMYWYRQDPGQGLRLIYYSQIVNDFQKGDIAEGYSVSREKKESFPLTVTSAQKNPTAFYLCASSTRRDIYEQYFGPGTRLTVT.

The DNA of the CDR3 is TGTGCCAGCAGCCTGAGGACAGGGTCCTACGAGCAGTACTTC. This encodes CASSLRTGSYEQYF. This chain links TRBV4-2 with TRBJ2-7, with 8 bases that match TRBD1. The trim removed 4 bases at V and 1 base at J, leaving 3 bases unmatched. The CDR3 consists of 14 residues. Germline V CDR1 and CDR2: LGHNA, YNFKEQ.

J is TRBJ1-2 and V is TRBV10-3, with D perhaps matching TRBD1 (5 bases). The CDR3 runs to 13 residues. Deletions cut 6 bases from V and 1 base from J, with 9 bases between. Germline loops: CDR1 ENHRY, CDR2 SYGVKD. The CDR3, as DNA: TGTGCCATCAGGGGGGGGTTTAACTATGGCTACACCTTC. Translation gives CAIRGGFNYGYTF.

The J gene is TRBJ1-3, the V gene TRBV28; 7 bases are a match to TRBD1. The V gene end was trimmed by 1 base and the J gene end by 0 bases; junction bases not matched to a gene: 6. Germline CDR1 and CDR2: MDHEN and SYDVKM. CDR3 length equals 17 residues. CDR3 loop: CASSLSGTVSSGNTIYF. The CDR3 coding sequence is TGTGCCAGCAGTTTATCCGGGACAGTTAGCTCTGGAAACACCATATATTTT.